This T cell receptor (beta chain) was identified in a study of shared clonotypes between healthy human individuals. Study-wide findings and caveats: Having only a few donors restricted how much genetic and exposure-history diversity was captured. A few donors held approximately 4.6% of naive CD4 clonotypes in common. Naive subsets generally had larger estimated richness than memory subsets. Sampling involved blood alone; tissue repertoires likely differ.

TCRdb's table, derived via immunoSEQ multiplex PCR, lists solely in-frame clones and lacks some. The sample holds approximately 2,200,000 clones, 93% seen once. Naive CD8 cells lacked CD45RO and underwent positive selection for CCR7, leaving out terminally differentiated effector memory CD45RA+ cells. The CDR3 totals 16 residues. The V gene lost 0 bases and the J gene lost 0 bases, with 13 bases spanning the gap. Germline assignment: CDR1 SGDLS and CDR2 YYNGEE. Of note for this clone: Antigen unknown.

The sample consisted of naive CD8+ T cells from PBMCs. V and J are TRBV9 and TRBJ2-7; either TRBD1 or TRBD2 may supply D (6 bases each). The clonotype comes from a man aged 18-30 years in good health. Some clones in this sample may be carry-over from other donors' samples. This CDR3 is CASSVEGGPNSYEQYF. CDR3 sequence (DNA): TGTGCCAGCAGCGTAGAGGGGGGCCCGAACTCCTACGAGCAGTACTTC.